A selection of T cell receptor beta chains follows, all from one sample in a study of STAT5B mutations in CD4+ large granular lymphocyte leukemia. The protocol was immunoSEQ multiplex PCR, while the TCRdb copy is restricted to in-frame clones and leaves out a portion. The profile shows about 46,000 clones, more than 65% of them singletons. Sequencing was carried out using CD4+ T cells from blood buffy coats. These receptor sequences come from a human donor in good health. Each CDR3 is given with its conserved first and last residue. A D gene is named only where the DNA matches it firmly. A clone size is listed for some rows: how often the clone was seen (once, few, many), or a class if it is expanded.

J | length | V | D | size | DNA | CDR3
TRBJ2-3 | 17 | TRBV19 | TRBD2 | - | TGTGCCAGTAGTCGTCCTAGCGGGAGGACCTCCACAGATACGCAGTATTTT | CASSRPSGRTSTDTQYF
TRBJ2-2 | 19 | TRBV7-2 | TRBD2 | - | TGTGCCAGCAGCTTAGGCCTACCGGGACTAGCGGAGGGAACCGGGGAGCTGTTTTTT | CASSLGLPGLAEGTGELFF
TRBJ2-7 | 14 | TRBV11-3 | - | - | TGTGCCAGCAGCTTAGGGTCCGGGGGATACGAGCAGTACTTC | CASSLGSGGYEQYF
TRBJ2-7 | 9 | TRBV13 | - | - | TGTGCCAGCAGCGCCGACTATTACTTC | CASSADYYF
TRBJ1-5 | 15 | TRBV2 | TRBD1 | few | TGTGCCAGCACCGGAGGGACAGGGTCCGATCAGCCCCAGCATTTT | CASTGGTGSDQPQHF
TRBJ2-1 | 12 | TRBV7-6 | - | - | TGTGCCAGCAGCTCAACTTCCAATGAGCAGTTCTTC | CASSSTSNEQFF
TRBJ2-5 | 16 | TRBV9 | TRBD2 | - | TGTGCCAGCAGCGTAGGGTCGCGGGGGGCTAGGGAGACCCAGTACTTC | CASSVGSRGARETQYF
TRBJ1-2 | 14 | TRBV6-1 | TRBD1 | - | TGTGCCAGCAGTTGGACAGGGAGAGGCTATGGCTACACCTTC | CASSWTGRGYGYTF
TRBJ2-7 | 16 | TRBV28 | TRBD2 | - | TGTGCCAGCAGTACCGGACTAGCGGCAACCCCCTACGAGCAGTACTTC | CASSTGLAATPYEQYF
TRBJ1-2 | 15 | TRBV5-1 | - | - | TGCGCCAGCAGCTTGGATACAGGAGCTAACTATGGCTACACCTTC | CASSLDTGANYGYTF
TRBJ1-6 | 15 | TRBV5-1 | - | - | TGCGCCAGCAGCTTGGACGGACGGAACAATTCACCCCTCCACTTT | CASSLDGRNNSPLHF
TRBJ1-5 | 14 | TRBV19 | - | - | TGTGCCAGTACCGATGGGGCGATTAATCAGCCCCAGCATTTT | CASTDGAINQPQHF
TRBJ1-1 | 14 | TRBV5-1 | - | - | TGCGCCAGCAGCTTGCGGGGCAGAAACACTGAAGCTTTCTTT | CASSLRGRNTEAFF
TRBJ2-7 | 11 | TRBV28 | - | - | TGTGCCAGCAGCCAGAGTCCGGTCGCGTACTTC | CASSQSPVAYF
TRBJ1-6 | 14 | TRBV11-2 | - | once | TGTGCCAGCAGCTTAGTTAGTAGGAATTCACCCCTCCACTTT | CASSLVSRNSPLHF
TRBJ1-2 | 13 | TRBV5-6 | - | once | TGTGCCAGCAGCTTTCCGGACAACTATGGCTACACCTTC | CASSFPDNYGYTF
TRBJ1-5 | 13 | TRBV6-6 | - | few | TGTGCCAGCATCCGCGGATCGGGTCAGCCCCAGCATTTT | CASIRGSGQPQHF
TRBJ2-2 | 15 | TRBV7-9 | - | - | TGTGCCAGCAGCTTAGCGCGGGCGACGACCGGGGAGCTGTTTTTT | CASSLARATTGELFF
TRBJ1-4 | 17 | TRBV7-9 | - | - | TGTGCCAGCAGCTTAGCCCGCCCCAGGGGTTCGAATGAAAAACTGTTTTTT | CASSLARPRGSNEKLFF
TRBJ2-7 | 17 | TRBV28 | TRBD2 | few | TGTGCCAGCAGTCTTGTGACAGCGGGGGGAATTGGCTACGAGCAGTACTTC | CASSLVTAGGIGYEQYF
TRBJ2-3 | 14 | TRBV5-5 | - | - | TGTGCCAGCAGCTTGGAGGGGGGGAAAGATACGCAGTATTTT | CASSLEGGKDTQYF
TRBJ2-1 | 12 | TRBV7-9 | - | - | TGTGCCAGCAGGCTAAGCTCGGATGAGCAGTTCTTC | CASRLSSDEQFF
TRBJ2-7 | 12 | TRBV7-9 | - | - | TGTGCCAGCAGCTTAGTGGGCTACGAGCAGTACTTC | CASSLVGYEQYF
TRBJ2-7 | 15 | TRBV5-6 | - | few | TGTGCCAGCAGCTCGAACCAGTTACAGTCCTACGAGCAGTACTTC | CASSSNQLQSYEQYF
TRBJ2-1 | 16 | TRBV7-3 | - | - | TGTGCCAGCAGCTTAGGTCTTTACAGCTCCTACAATGAGCAGTTCTTC | CASSLGLYSSYNEQFF
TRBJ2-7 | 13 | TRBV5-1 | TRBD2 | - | TGCGCCAGCAGCGCCGGGACTACCTACGAGCAGTACTTC | CASSAGTTYEQYF
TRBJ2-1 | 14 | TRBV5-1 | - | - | TGCGCCAGCGGGCCGACTGGAAACTACAATGAGCAGTTCTTC | CASGPTGNYNEQFF
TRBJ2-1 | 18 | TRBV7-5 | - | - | TGTGCCTGGAATGATGGACTAGCGGGAGTTAGGTCCGGAAATGAGCAGTTCTTC | CAWNDGLAGVRSGNEQFF
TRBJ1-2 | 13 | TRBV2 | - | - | TGTGCCAGCAGCACAGGGATGGACTATGGCTACACCTTC | CASSTGMDYGYTF
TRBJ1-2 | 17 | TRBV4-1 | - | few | TGCGCCAGCAGCCAAGATCCTCTCTTGACAGAGATCTATGGCTACACCTTC | CASSQDPLLTEIYGYTF
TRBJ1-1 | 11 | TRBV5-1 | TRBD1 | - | TGCGCCAGCAGAAGACAGGGCCAAGCTTTCTTT | CASRRQGQAFF
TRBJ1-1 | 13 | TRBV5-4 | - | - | TGTGCCAGCAGCTCATGGGGAAACACTGAAGCTTTCTTT | CASSSWGNTEAFF
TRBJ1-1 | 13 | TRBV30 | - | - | TGTGCCTGGAGTGTTGGAGGGAACACTGAAGCTTTCTTT | CAWSVGGNTEAFF
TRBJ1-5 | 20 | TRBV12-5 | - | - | TGTGCTAGTGGTTTGGTACTTTGGAATACCGCCTATAAGAGCAATCAGCCCCAGCATTTT | CASGLVLWNTAYKSNQPQHF
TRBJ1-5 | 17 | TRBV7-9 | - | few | TGTGCCAGCAGTGAATCACAGGGACGGGCCGGCAATCAGCCCCAGCATTTT | CASSESQGRAGNQPQHF
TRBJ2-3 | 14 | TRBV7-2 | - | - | TGTGCCAGCAGCTTTAGGCGCCCCGGGGATACGCAGTATTTT | CASSFRRPGDTQYF
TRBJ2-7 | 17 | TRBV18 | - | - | TGTGCCAGCTCACCCCTTCGGGGGTCGGCGGTCTCCTACGAGCAGTACTTC | CASSPLRGSAVSYEQYF
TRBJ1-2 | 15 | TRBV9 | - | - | TGTGCCAGCAGCGCCTCGAGCCAGGGTGATCTTGGCTACACCTTC | CASSASSQGDLGYTF
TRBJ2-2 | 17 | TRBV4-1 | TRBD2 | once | TGCGCCAGCAGCCCAGGACTAGCGGGAGTAGTCAGCGGGGAGCTGTTTTTT | CASSPGLAGVVSGELFF
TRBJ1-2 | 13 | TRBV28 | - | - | TGTGCCAGCACAAACAGGGCTGGCTATGGCTACACCTTC | CASTNRAGYGYTF
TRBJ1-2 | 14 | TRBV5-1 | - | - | TGCGCCAGCAGCCCCGGGGGGCCTATGGGTGGCTACACCTTC | CASSPGGPMGGYTF
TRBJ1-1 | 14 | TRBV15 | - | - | TGTGCCACCAGCAGAGATGGTGACAGAAGAGGGGCTTTCTTT | CATSRDGDRRGAFF